This paragraph reports one TCR beta chain. The protocol was immunoSEQ multiplex PCR, while the TCRdb copy is restricted to in-frame clones and leaves out a portion. The repertoire has under 150,000 clones, approximately 80% of them found once; the top ten carry about 9.3%. In germline, CDR1 is SGHKS, CDR2 YYEKEE (reference sequence). CDR3 length: 15 amino acids. V was clipped by 2 bases and J by 3 bases, with 11 bases between them. The source of the sample is a study of blood T cell repertoires in COVID-19. The TCR sequence derives from a woman aged 80 or over in a cohort sampled during active or convalescent COVID-19. This chain joins TRBV5-5 and TRBJ1-4; D is unclear. The sequenced sample was peripheral blood. The CDR3 DNA follows: TGTGCCAGCAGCTTTTACGGGGTCCCTAATGAAAAACTGTTTTTT. This encodes CASSFYGVPNEKLFF.